Below, 31 T cell receptor beta chains from the same sample are listed, as sequenced in a study of T-cell reconstitution after alpha-beta-depleted transplantation in children. Unique molecular identifiers featured in how the TCRbeta library was prepared. TCRdb analysed the PCR reads with MiXCR anew, one entry per CDR3 protein. This sample has approximately 980,000 distinct CDR3 sequences, with roughly 29% found just once. The sample in question was PBMCs, mostly from graft donor cells, obtained 360 days after TCRalphabeta/CD19-depleted stem cell transplant. Every receptor here comes from a boy younger than two who had a stem cell transplant for SCID, so the T cells may come from the graft donor.

This chain uses TRBV4-1 with TRBJ2-3; 7 bases are a match to TRBD1. In germline, CDR1 is MGHRA, CDR2 YSYEKL. Trimming at V came to 2 bases and at J to 2 bases, leaving 4 bases not matched to a gene. The CDR3 runs to 15 residues. The CDR3 DNA follows: TGCGCCAGCAGCCAACCGGACAGGTTCACAGATACGCAGTATTTT. Its protein is CASSQPDRFTDTQYF.

The chain combines TRBV12-3 or TRBV12-4 with TRBJ1-2; D not resolved. V was cut by 0 bases and J by 4 bases, with 3 bases left in between. CDR3 length: 12 amino acids. The CDR3 spells CASSLALYGYTF. CDR3 sequence (DNA): TGTGCCAGCAGTTTAGCTCTCTATGGCTACACCTTC.

The table lists this clonotype with a few counts. The V and J genes are TRBV4-3 and TRBJ1-6, with TRBD1 matching over 7 bases. Germline CDR1 is LGHNA and CDR2 is YSLEER. CDR3 size: 15 residues. J gave up 9 bases and V 2 bases, and 7 bases lay outside the gene matches. The CDR3 DNA reads TGCGCCAGCAGCCAATCCCTGACAGGGACTTCACCCCTCCACTTT. It codes for CASSQSLTGTSPLHF.

CDR3 sequence (DNA): TGTGCCAGCAGCCCTCGCAGGGTTCCCGGGGAGCTGTTTTTT. Amino acids: CASSPRRVPGELFF. This chain connects TRBV9 to TRBJ2-2; TRBD1 is a possible D gene (5 bases). V shed 4 bases and J shed 6 bases, with 13 bases lying between them. CDR3 size: 14 residues. From germline, CDR1 is SGDLS and CDR2 YYNGEE.

V usage is TRBV5-5 and J usage is TRBJ1-5; tentatively, D is TRBD1 (6 bases). Between the trimmed V and J ends, which lost 0 bases and 6 bases, there was a span of 16 bases. The CDR3 covers 16 residues. Germline V gene data show CDR1 as SGHKS and CDR2 as YYEKEE (reference sequence). The CDR3: CASSLDRAGAGQPQHF. The CDR3 DNA follows: TGTGCCAGCAGCTTGGATCGGGCAGGGGCGGGTCAGCCCCAGCATTTT.

This clonotype was observed a few times. The rearrangement links TRBV27 to TRBJ1-1; perhaps TRBD1 as D (6 bases). Germline values: CDR1 MNHEY, CDR2 SMNVEV (reference sequence). Between the trimmed V and J ends, which lost 5 bases and 0 bases, there was a span of 13 bases. CDR3 length: 15 residues. The CDR3 region is CASSAGQRMNTEAFF. The DNA of the CDR3 is TGTGCCAGCAGTGCTGGACAGAGAATGAACACTGAAGCTTTCTTT.

The V call is TRBV7-2, the J call TRBJ2-4; D could derive from TRBD1 or TRBD2 (6 bases each). This CDR3 is built from 16 residues. The V end lost 8 bases, the J end lost 0 bases, and 17 bases lay between the germline ends. From germline, CDR1 is SGHTA and CDR2 FQGNSA. The chain's CDR3 is CASSRGQVLAKNIQYF. CDR3 DNA sequence: TGTGCCAGCTCCCGGGGGCAGGTCTTAGCCAAAAACATTCAGTACTTC.

This clonotype has just a few counts. The chain recombines TRBV25-1 with TRBJ2-1; D not certain. CDR1 MGHDK and CDR2 SYGVNS come from the germline V gene. Trimming stripped 6 bases from V and 0 bases from J, with 9 bases between. The CDR3 totals 14 residues. The CDR3 DNA reads TGTGCCAGCAGCAGACACGTCTCCTACAATGAGCAGTTCTTC. Translated: CASSRHVSYNEQFF.

This sequence joins TRBV2 and TRBJ2-5; 7 bases agree with TRBD2. Germline V gene lookup returns CDR1 SNHLY and CDR2 FYNNEI. The CDR3 has 12 residues. V shed 8 bases, J shed 3 bases, and the junction held 3 bases outside the gene matches. CDR3 in amino acids: CASWGGEETQYF. The CDR3 DNA sequence: TGTGCCAGCTGGGGGGGTGAAGAGACCCAGTACTTC. Together with reference TRBV2 and TRBJ2-5, the CDR3 gives the full variable domain: EPEVTQTPSHQVTQMGQEVILRCVPISNHLYFYWYRQILGQKVEFLVSFYNNEISEKSEIFDDQFSVERPDGSNFTLKIRSTKLEDSAMYFCASWGGEETQYFGPGTRLLVL.

V usage is TRBV12-3 or TRBV12-4 and J usage is TRBJ2-3, with 9 bases identical to TRBD1. J gave up 3 bases and V 6 bases, and 7 bases lay outside the gene matches. The CDR3 has 15 amino acids. The CDR3 here is CASSPDRGSTDTQYF. The DNA for the CDR3 is TGTGCCAGCAGCCCGGACAGGGGCTCGACAGATACGCAGTATTTT.

This clonotype was seen at least ten times. The chain couples TRBV12-3 or TRBV12-4 to TRBJ2-5; D is unclear. Trimming cost V 2 bases and J 2 bases, with 12 bases left between them. The CDR3 totals 15 residues. Here the CDR3 reads CASSLRSPRQETQYF. DNA for the CDR3: TGTGCCAGCAGTTTACGTAGCCCCAGACAAGAGACCCAGTACTTC.

The CDR3: CASSPQRGGSSGNTIYF. As DNA, the CDR3 is TGTGCCAGCAGCCCCCAAAGGGGCGGGAGCTCTGGAAACACCATATATTTT. V and J are TRBV7-2 and TRBJ1-3; D is possibly TRBD1 (5 bases). Germline V gene data show CDR1 as SGHTA and CDR2 as FQGNSA. This CDR3 region has 17 residues. V lost 5 bases and J lost 0, with 17 bases in between.

This clonotype has just a few counts. The chain employs TRBV5-5 and TRBJ2-1; TRBD2 aligns across 8 bases. V lost 4 bases, J lost 6 bases, and 12 bases stayed unmatched. CDR1 is SGHKS and CDR2 is YYEKEE in the germline V gene (reference sequence). The CDR3 contains 16 residues. This chain's CDR3 is CASSRNGGAVINEQFF. DNA of the CDR3: TGTGCCAGCAGCCGAAACGGGGGGGCGGTTATCAATGAGCAGTTCTTC.

This chain connects TRBV9 to TRBJ1-2; TRBD1 aligns across 7 bases. Germline CDR1 reads SGDLS; CDR2 reads YYNGEE. The V and J ends lost 4 bases and 8 bases, in that order; junction bases with no gene match: 14. The length of the CDR3 is 15 residues. Written as DNA, the CDR3 is TGTGCCAGCAGCCCCGACTCCGTAGGGGGCATGGGCTACACCTTC. Encoded protein: CASSPDSVGGMGYTF.

This chain links TRBV20-1 with TRBJ2-7, with D unresolved. CDR3 size: 14 residues. Trimming took 0 bases from V and 2 from J, leaving 11 bases between them. Germline CDR1 DFQATT, CDR2 SNEGSKA (reference sequence). In DNA form, the CDR3 reads TGCAGTGCTAGAGACCGTAGGCACACCTACGAGCAGTACTTC. As protein: CSARDRRHTYEQYF.

The V and J genes are TRBV7-7 and TRBJ2-5; 8 nucleotides match TRBD2. CDR3 length: 15 amino acids. V was pared by 5 bases and J by 5 bases, with 10 bases of the junction left unmatched. Germline loops: CDR1 SSHAT, CDR2 FNYEAQ (reference sequence). Written as DNA, the CDR3 is TGTGCCAGCAGCCCCGGGAGGGGGTGGAGTGAGACCCAGTACTTC. Residues: CASSPGRGWSETQYF.

This clonotype has just a few counts. The rearrangement uses TRBV20-1 and TRBJ2-7; 9 bases map to TRBD1. CDR1 and CDR2 from the germline V gene are DFQATT and SNEGSKA (reference sequence). The CDR3 loop spans 15 amino acids. V dropped 1 base and J dropped 1; count of bases not matched to a gene: 5. The CDR3 spells CSARGDRGSSYEQYF. Written as DNA, the CDR3 is TGCAGTGCTAGAGGAGACAGGGGGAGTTCCTACGAGCAGTACTTC.

The chain links TRBV9 to TRBJ2-7, with D tentatively TRBD1 or TRBD2 (5 bases each). Trimming left V 2 bases short and J 2 bases short, with 11 bases between. Germline lookup yields CDR1 SGDLS and CDR2 YYNGEE. This CDR3 contains 14 residues. The CDR3 sequence is CASSVSGQAYEQYF. The CDR3 DNA sequence: TGTGCCAGCAGCGTGTCGGGGCAAGCCTACGAGCAGTACTTC.

This chain connects TRBV27 to TRBJ2-1; the D gene is possibly TRBD2 (7 bases). Trimming stripped 4 bases from V and 8 bases from J, with 18 bases between. The CDR3 runs 15 residues. Per the germline V gene, CDR1 is MNHEY and CDR2 is SMNVEV (reference sequence). This chain's CDR3 is CASSSYWGGHDEQFF. The CDR3 nucleotides read TGTGCCAGCAGTTCATACTGGGGGGGCCACGATGAGCAGTTCTTC.

This clonotype was counted only a few times. The rearrangement joins TRBV4-1 to TRBJ1-5, with 9 bases fitting TRBD1. With V trimmed by 4 bases and J by 3 bases, 4 bases remained unmatched. The CDR3 length is 15 residues. Germline V lookup: CDR1 MGHRA, CDR2 YSYEKL. The CDR3 loop reads CASSPGQGYNQPQHF. CDR3 DNA: TGCGCCAGCAGCCCCGGACAGGGGTACAATCAGCCCCAGCATTTT.

The gene calls are TRBV4-1 and TRBJ2-3, with a weak D call TRBD2 (6 bases). Trimming pared 0 bases from V and 0 bases from J, leaving 13 bases between. Germline values: CDR1 MGHRA, CDR2 YSYEKL. The CDR3 loop spans 17 amino acids. The CDR3: CASSQDRLAYSTDTQYF. CDR3 nucleotides: TGCGCCAGCAGCCAAGATCGGCTAGCGTATAGCACAGATACGCAGTATTTT.

This clonotype was seen more than once but under ten times. The rearrangement links TRBV16 to TRBJ1-2; D is ambiguous. Trimming cost V 2 bases and J 8 bases, with 12 bases left between them. The CDR3 runs 13 residues. Germline loops: CDR1 KGHSY, CDR2 FQNENV. The CDR3 here is CASSQPGLEGYTF. The CDR3 DNA reads as TGTGCCAGCAGCCAACCTGGACTTGAGGGCTACACCTTC.

The V call is TRBV6-1, the J call TRBJ2-2, with 8 nucleotides matching TRBD1. Germline V gene sequence: CDR1 MNHNS, CDR2 SASEGT. V lost 6 bases to trimming and J lost 1 base; unmatched junction nucleotides: 4. This CDR3 has 15 amino acids. The CDR3 bases are TGTGCCAGCAGGACCAGGGGGCGGAACACCGGGGAGCTGTTTTTT. Protein: CASRTRGRNTGELFF.

This clonotype was seen a handful of times. The V and J genes are TRBV5-1 and TRBJ1-2; no clear D. Germline-derived CDR1 and CDR2 are SGHRS and YFSETQ. Trimming pared 3 bases from V and 3 bases from J, leaving 9 bases between. The CDR3 spans 13 residues. The CDR3 is CASSSGTYYGYTF. CDR3 sequence (DNA): TGCGCCAGCAGCTCGGGCACGTACTATGGCTACACCTTC. Full variable domain (outside the CDR3, taken from reference TRBV5-1 and TRBJ1-2): KAGVTQTPRYLIKTRGQQVTLSCSPISGHRSVSWYQQTPGQGLQFLFEYFSETQRNKGNFPGRFSGRQFSNSRSEMNVSTLELGDSALYLCASSSGTYYGYTFGSGTRLTVV.

V gene TRBV4-1 combines with J gene TRBJ1-4; D might be TRBD1 (5 bases). This CDR3 contains 15 residues. Trimming shortened V by 0 bases and J by 7 bases, and 12 bases separated the two germline ends. Germline lookup yields CDR1 MGHRA and CDR2 YSYEKL. DNA of the CDR3: TGCGCCAGCAGCCAAGATTCCAGGGCCATTGAAAAACTGTTTTTT. Its translation is CASSQDSRAIEKLFF.

The genes are TRBV28 and TRBJ2-1; D is perhaps TRBD2 (6 bases). Between the trimmed V and J ends, which lost 7 bases and 4 bases, there was a span of 17 bases. The CDR3 contains 15 residues. CDR1 and CDR2 from the germline V gene are MDHEN and SYDVKM. DNA for the CDR3: TGTGCCAGCACCTTCCGGGGGACCTTATACAATGAGCAGTTCTTC. The encoded protein is CASTFRGTLYNEQFF.

The V call is TRBV12-3 or TRBV12-4, the J call TRBJ1-1; no firm D call. The CDR3 extends over 15 amino acids. V lost 2 bases and J 1 base, leaving 11 bases between the germline ends. CDR3 coding DNA: TGTGCCAGCAGTTTATTTGCAGGAAAGAACACTGAAGCTTTCTTT. The encoded protein is CASSLFAGKNTEAFF.

In its sample, this clonotype was seen a few times. This chain joins TRBV5-1 and TRBJ2-5; D is ambiguous. CDR1 is SGHRS and CDR2 is YFSETQ in the germline V gene. The CDR3 is 14 amino acids. V dropped 1 base and J dropped 0 bases, with 7 bases sitting between them. CDR3: CASSLLGHQETQYF. The CDR3 region has the DNA TGCGCCAGCAGCTTGCTGGGCCACCAAGAGACCCAGTACTTC. Full variable domain (remainder filled in from reference TRBV5-1 and TRBJ2-5): KAGVTQTPRYLIKTRGQQVTLSCSPISGHRSVSWYQQTPGQGLQFLFEYFSETQRNKGNFPGRFSGRQFSNSRSEMNVSTLELGDSALYLCASSLLGHQETQYFGPGTRLLVL.

The chain links TRBV20-1 to TRBJ1-2, with TRBD1 matching over 9 bases. The junction had 14 bases not matched to a gene; V was cut back by 5 bases and J by 4 bases. Germline loops: CDR1 DFQATT, CDR2 SNEGSKA (reference sequence). The CDR3 contains 16 residues. The CDR3 DNA is TGCAGTGCTTTCAAAACAGGGGGCAATCAACTCTATGGCTACACCTTC. Translation gives CSAFKTGGNQLYGYTF.

The genes are TRBV24-1 and TRBJ2-2; D is perhaps TRBD2 (6 bases). V lost 10 bases to trimming and J lost 0 bases, with 11 bases between them. Germline loops: CDR1 KGHDR, CDR2 SFDVKD. This CDR3 is built from 14 residues. CDR3 amino acids: CATAGQPNTGELFF. The CDR3 DNA sequence: TGTGCCACGGCGGGGCAGCCGAACACCGGGGAGCTGTTTTTT.

This clonotype was seen a handful of times. The chain has TRBV3-1 and TRBJ2-3, with unresolved D. Per the germline V gene, CDR1 is LGHDT and CDR2 is YNNKEL (reference sequence). The CDR3 is 12 amino acids. CDR3 loop: CTFCQITDTQYF. CDR3 DNA: TGTACCTTCTGCCAAATCACAGATACGCAGTATTTT.